This T cell receptor (beta chain) was observed in a study of blood T cell repertoires in COVID-19 (TCRdb year 2020). Regarding the research as a whole: Samples from collaborators originated in the United States, Italy and Spain and spanned both the acute and convalescent phases of COVID-19. The prospective study material was composed of cDNA or gDNA derived from T cells, B-cell-depleted T cells, or PBMCs. A freely available public database, intended as a resource for researchers studying the immune response to SARS-CoV-2, is where the repertoires were released. Where HLA class I and class II types were available, the types were taken from metadata supplied by the sample provider, not from assay-based typing. Deeply sampled blood TCRbeta repertoires from subjects exposed to, actively infected with, or recovered from COVID-19 were included in the dataset. Sample metadata almost always included a de-identified subject ID, COVID-19 status, age in years and sex. The samples were drawn from the first 160 participants of the ongoing ImmuneRACE study and from 950 to 1,500 subjects provided by 6 global collaborators. The research as a whole found: The amount of clinical and demographic metadata varied by source and participant and was provided uncurated.

Concerning this clone itself: The antigen this receptor binds is unknown. Base qualities were left out, and no much larger clone turns up one base away.

Collaborating institutions collected whole blood in K2EDTA tubes following their own protocols. Collaborator samples were shipped for TCRbeta analysis as frozen whole blood, isolated PBMCs, or DNA extracted from either sample type. Looking up the germline V gene yields CDR1 SNHLY and CDR2 FYNNEI. After removal of 7 bases from V and 12 bases from J, the junction retains 9 bases not matched to a gene. The CDR3 spans 11 residues, from the cysteine through the phenylalanine. Of the read, only the CDR3 DNA is kept; its 33 bases are in frame from base 1. TCRbeta CDR3 regions were amplified from genomic DNA by means of the immunoSEQ Assay, a bias-controlled multiplex PCR. The authors' analysis ran thus. The number of nucleated cells in each sample was estimated from the amplification of reference gene primers within the assay. Sequence reads were collapsed and filtered to measure the absolute abundance of every unique TCRbeta CDR3 rearrangement. For each sample, productive Simpson clonality was calculated by taking the square root of Simpson's diversity index across productive rearrangements. TCRdb mirrors the immuneACCESS table, restricted to in-frame sequences. Some clones are absent from its copies; in checked studies, under half trace to an unresolved V gene, and the reason for the others is unknown. From that table come the V and J calls and clone size; the DNA was used to work out D and trimming. In all, the sample holds 240,000 or so clones, and roughly four fifths of those were seen once. Together, the top ten hold around 9.9% of the sample.

The chain couples TRBV2 to TRBJ2-7, with 7 bases in between that match TRBD1. This clonotype was sampled from a woman over 75 with acute or convalescent COVID-19. Material: peripheral blood. The DNA sequence follows: TGTGCCAGCACCCAGGACAGGTCGTCGTACTTC. Its translation reads: CASTQDRSSYF.